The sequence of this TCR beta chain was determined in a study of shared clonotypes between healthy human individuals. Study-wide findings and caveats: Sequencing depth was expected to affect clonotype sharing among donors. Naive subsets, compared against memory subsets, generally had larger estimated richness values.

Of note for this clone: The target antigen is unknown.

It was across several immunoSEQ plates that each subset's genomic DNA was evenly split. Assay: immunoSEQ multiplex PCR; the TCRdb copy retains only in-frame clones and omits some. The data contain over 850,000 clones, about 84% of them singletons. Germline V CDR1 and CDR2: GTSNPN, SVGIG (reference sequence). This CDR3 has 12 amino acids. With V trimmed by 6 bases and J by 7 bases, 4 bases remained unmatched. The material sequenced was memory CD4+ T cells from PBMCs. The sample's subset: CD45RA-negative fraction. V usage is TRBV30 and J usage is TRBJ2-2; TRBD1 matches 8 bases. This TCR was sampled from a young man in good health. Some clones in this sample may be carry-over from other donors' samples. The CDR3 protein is CACRGLVGELFF. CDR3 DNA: TGTGCCTGCAGGGGGCTGGTCGGGGAGCTGTTTTTT.